The clone carrying this TCR beta chain was observed many times. No antigen is known for it. The germline V gene has CDR1 MNHEY and CDR2 SVGEGT. This CDR3 contains 13 residues. V lost 9 bases and J 3 bases, leaving 11 bases between the germline ends. Amplification yielded TCR beta CDR3 regions, with RNA transcripts as the source. When the TCR CDR3 underwent first-round RT-PCR, the HTBI primer set was used. TCRdb analysed the multiplex PCR reads with MiXCR anew, one entry per CDR3 protein. The table has some 300,000 distinct CDR3 sequences, about 14% seen once. This entry comes from a study of T cells in Graves' hyperthyroidism and ophthalmopathy. The diagnoses drew upon clinical symptoms, serum thyroxine and TRAb, thyroid ultrasound and orbital computed tomography. The source of the PBMCs was roughly 10 ml of fresh peripheral blood. Regarding the study as a whole: Progression to ophthalmopathy was predicted a median of roughly seven months early.

This sequence joins TRBV6-2 or TRBV6-3 and TRBJ2-2, with D perhaps matching TRBD2 (5 bases). The sequencing sample was made of blood. This receptor was taken from a woman aged 30 to 39 with Graves' hyperthyroidism that later progressed to Graves' ophthalmopathy. The CDR3 nucleotides are TGTGCCAGTATGGACTGGTACACCGGGGAGCTGTTTTTT. Translation gives CASMDWYTGELFF.